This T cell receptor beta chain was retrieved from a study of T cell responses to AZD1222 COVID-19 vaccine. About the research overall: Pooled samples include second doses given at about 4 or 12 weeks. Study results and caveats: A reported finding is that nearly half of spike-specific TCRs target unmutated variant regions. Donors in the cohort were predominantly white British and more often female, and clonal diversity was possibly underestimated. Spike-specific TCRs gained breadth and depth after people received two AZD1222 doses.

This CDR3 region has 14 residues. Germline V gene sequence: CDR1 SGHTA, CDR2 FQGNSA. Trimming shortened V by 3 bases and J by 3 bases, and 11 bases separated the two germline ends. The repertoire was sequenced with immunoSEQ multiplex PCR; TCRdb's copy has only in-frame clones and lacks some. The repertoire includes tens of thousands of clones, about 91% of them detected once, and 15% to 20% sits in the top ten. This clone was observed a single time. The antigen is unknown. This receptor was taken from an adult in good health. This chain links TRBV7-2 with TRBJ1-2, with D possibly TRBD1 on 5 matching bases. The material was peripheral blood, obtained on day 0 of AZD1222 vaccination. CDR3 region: CASSFVGRDYGYTF. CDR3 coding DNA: TGTGCCAGCAGCTTCGTGGGCAGGGACTATGGCTACACCTTC.